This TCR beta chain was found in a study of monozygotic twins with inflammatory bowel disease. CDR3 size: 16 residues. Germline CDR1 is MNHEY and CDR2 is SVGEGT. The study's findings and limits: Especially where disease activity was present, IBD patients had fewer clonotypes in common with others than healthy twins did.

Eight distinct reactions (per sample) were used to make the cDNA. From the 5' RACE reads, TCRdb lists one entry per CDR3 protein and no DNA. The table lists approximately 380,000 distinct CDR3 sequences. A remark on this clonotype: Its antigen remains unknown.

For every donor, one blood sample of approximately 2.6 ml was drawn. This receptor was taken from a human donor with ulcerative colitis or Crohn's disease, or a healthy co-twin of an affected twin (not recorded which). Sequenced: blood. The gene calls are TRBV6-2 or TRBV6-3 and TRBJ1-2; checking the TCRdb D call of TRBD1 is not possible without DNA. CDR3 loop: CATSRDGTRANYGYTF.